This paragraph reports one T cell receptor (beta chain). As yet, its antigen is unknown. Every participating donor contributed roughly 10 milliliters of peripheral blood through a draw. At least 5.5 micrograms of total RNA were extracted per sample. The CDR3 runs to 14 residues. The ends lost 6 bases at V and 2 bases at J; junction bases unmatched: 7. From germline, CDR1 is MNHEY and CDR2 SMNVEV (reference sequence). This sample was included in a study of blood T cells in healthy people across ages. Study-wide background: Template switching retrieved approximately one barcoded beta molecule for each two T cells. Study-wide results and caveats: A greater number of naive CD4+ cells and higher diversity distinguished long-lived donors from aged donors.

A J-beta primer mix and a sample-barcoded 5' primer were used in a second PCR of roughly 6 to 11 cycles. TCRdb reanalysed the 5' RACE reads using MiXCR and keeps one entry per CDR3 protein. The sample carries roughly 900,000 distinct CDR3 sequences, under 50% recorded once. This sequence joins TRBV27 and TRBJ2-7; 7 positions match TRBD1. The sequence was obtained from a man aged 25-45 years in good health. The material sequenced was blood. CDR3 nucleotide sequence: TGTGCCAGCAGCTACAGGGACAGAACCTACGAGCAGTACTTC. Translating it yields CASSYRDRTYEQYF.